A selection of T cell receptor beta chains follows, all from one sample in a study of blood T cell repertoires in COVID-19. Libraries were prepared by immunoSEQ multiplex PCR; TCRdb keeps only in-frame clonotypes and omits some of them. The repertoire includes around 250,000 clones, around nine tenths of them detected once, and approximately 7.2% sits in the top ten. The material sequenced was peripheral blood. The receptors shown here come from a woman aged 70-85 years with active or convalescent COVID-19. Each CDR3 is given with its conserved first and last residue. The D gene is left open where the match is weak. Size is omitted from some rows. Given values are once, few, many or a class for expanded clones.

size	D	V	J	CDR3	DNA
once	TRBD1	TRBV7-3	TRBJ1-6	CASSLRGQGSSPLHF	TGTGCCAGCAGCTTACGAGGACAGGGTAGTTCACCCCTCCACTTT
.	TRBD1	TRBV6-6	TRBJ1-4	CASSSGQEAEKLFF	TGTGCCAGCAGCTCGGGACAGGAGGCTGAAAAACTGTTTTTT
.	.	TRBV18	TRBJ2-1	CASSPLSFSEQFF	TGTGCCAGCTCACCCCTAAGCTTCTCTGAGCAGTTCTTC
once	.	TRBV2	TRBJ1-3	CASTSGGAGNTIYF	TGTGCCAGCACATCGGGAGGAGCTGGAAACACCATATATTTT
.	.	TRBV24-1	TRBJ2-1	CATSIYNEQFF	TGTGCCACCAGCATCTACAATGAGCAGTTCTTC
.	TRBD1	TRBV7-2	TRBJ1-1	CASSPKTGGGKAFF	TGTGCCAGCAGCCCGAAGACAGGGGGGGGGAAGGCTTTCTTT
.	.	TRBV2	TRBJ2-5	CASTSVVGTQYF	TGTGCCAGCACTAGTGTAGTGGGGACCCAGTACTTC
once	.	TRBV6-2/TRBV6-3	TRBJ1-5	CASSYPGATQHF	TGTGCCAGCAGTTATCCAGGCGCGACCCAGCATTTT
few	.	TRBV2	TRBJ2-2	CASSRDRRGELFF	TGTGCCAGCAGCCGTGACAGACGGGGGGAGCTGTTTTTT
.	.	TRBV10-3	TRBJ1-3	CAISESMAGFSGNTIYF	TGTGCCATCAGTGAGTCGATGGCGGGTTTCTCTGGAAACACCATATATTTT
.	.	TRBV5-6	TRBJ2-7	CASSSTATNEQYF	TGTGCCAGCAGCTCGACAGCCACGAACGAGCAGTACTTC
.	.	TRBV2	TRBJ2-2	CASSDGRASNTGELFF	TGTGCCAGCAGTGACGGCAGGGCTTCGAACACCGGGGAGCTGTTTTTT
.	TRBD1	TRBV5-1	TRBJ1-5	CASSPGQGHQPQHF	TGCGCCAGCAGCCCAGGACAGGGACATCAGCCCCAGCATTTT
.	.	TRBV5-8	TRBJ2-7	CASSYRVGSSYEQYF	TGTGCCAGCAGCTACAGGGTTGGAAGCTCCTACGAGCAGTACTTC
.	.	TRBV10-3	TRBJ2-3	CAISVEADTQYF	TGTGCCATCAGTGTCGAGGCAGATACGCAGTATTTT
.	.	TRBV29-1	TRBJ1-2	CSVYGTSWNGYTF	TGCAGCGTTTACGGGACAAGTTGGAATGGCTACACCTTC
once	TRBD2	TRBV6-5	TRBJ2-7	CASSPGGAAYEQYF	TGTGCCAGCAGCCCCGGGGGGGCGGCCTACGAGCAGTACTTC
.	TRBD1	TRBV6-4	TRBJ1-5	CASGPGQGTQPQHF	TGTGCCAGCGGACCTGGACAGGGGACTCAGCCCCAGCATTTT
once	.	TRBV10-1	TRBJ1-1	CASSDQGNTEAFF	TGCGCCAGCAGTGACCAGGGGAACACTGAAGCTTTCTTT
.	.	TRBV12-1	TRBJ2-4	CASSIKNIQYF	TGTGCCAGCAGTATAAAAAACATTCAGTACTTC
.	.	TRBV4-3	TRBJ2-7	CASSQEPGLSYEQYF	TGCGCCAGCAGCCAAGAACCGGGACTCTCCTACGAGCAGTACTTC
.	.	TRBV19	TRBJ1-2	CASSSRGASNYGYTF	TGTGCCAGTAGTTCCAGGGGCGCCTCTAACTATGGCTACACCTTC
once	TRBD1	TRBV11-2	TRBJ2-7	CASSSRRGREGHEQYF	TGTGCCAGCAGCTCCCGCAGGGGGCGCGAGGGCCACGAGCAGTACTTC
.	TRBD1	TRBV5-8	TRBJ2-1	CASSDTGAIYNEQFF	TGTGCCAGCAGCGACACAGGGGCAATCTACAATGAGCAGTTCTTC
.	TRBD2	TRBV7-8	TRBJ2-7	CASSSRAGASSYEQYF	TGTGCCAGCAGTTCCAGAGCGGGGGCCAGCTCCTACGAGCAGTACTTC
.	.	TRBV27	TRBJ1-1	CASSLQGKTEAFF	TGTGCCAGCAGTTTGCAGGGAAAGACTGAAGCTTTCTTT
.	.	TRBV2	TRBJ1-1	CASSEASRLNTEAFF	TGTGCCAGCAGTGAAGCTTCGAGGCTGAACACTGAAGCTTTCTTT
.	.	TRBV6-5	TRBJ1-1	CASSLDRGNTEAFF	TGTGCCAGCAGCCTAGACCGGGGGAACACTGAAGCTTTCTTT
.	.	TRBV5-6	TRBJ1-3	CASRAQGTGNTIYF	TGTGCCAGCAGAGCGCAGGGGACAGGAAACACCATATATTTT
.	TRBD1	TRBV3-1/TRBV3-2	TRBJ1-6	CASSPAGQGNSPLHF	TGTGCCAGCAGTCCAGCGGGACAGGGGAATTCACCCCTCCACTTT
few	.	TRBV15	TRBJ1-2	CATSLERGTRYGYTF	TGTGCCACCAGCCTCGAGCGAGGGACACGCTATGGCTACACCTTC
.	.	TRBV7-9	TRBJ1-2	CASSPFGEGFYGYTF	TGTGCCAGCAGCCCTTTCGGGGAGGGGTTCTATGGCTACACCTTC
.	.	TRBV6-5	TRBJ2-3	CATEGTGLTQYF	TGTGCCACCGAAGGTACAGGCCTCACGCAGTATTTT
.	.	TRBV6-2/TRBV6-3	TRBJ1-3	CASTPTTSGNTIYF	TGTGCCAGCACCCCAACGACTTCTGGAAACACCATATATTTT
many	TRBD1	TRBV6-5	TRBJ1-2	CASSYSGTGMSYGYTF	TGTGCCAGCAGTTACTCCGGGACAGGGATGTCTTATGGCTACACCTTC
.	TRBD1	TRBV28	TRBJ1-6	CASRSSAGTGHSPLHF	TGTGCCAGCAGATCCTCGGCCGGGACAGGTCATTCACCCCTCCACTTT
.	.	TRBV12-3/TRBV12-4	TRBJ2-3	CASSYGDTQYF	TGTGCCAGCAGTTACGGGGATACGCAGTATTTT
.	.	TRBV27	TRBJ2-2	CASSLNRNTGELFF	TGTGCCAGCAGTTTAAACAGAAACACCGGGGAGCTGTTTTTT
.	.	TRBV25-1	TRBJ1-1	CASSETSLNTEAFF	TGTGCCAGCAGTGAAACGAGTTTGAACACTGAAGCTTTCTTT
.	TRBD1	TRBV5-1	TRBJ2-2	CASRKAGGPGELFF	TGCGCCAGCAGGAAGGCAGGGGGCCCCGGGGAGCTGTTTTTT
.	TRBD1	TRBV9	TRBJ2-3	CASSPSGGSDTQYF	TGTGCCAGCAGCCCCTCAGGGGGCTCAGATACGCAGTATTTT
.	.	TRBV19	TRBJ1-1	CASSSSGTEAFF	TGTGCCAGTAGTAGTTCGGGGACTGAAGCTTTCTTT
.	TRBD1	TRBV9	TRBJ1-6	CASSVLPGQGGWALHF	TGTGCCAGCAGCGTTTTACCGGGACAGGGAGGGTGGGCCCTCCACTTT
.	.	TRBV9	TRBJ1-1	CASSVLQGGRNTEAFF	TGTGCCAGCAGCGTACTACAGGGCGGGAGGAACACTGAAGCTTTCTTT
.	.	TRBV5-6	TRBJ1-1	CASSLYSTGKAFF	TGTGCCAGCAGCCTATACTCAACGGGAAAAGCTTTCTTT
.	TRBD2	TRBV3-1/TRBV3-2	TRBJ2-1	CASSQIGRGAYNEQFF	TGTGCCAGCAGCCAAATCGGGCGGGGGGCTTACAATGAGCAGTTCTTC
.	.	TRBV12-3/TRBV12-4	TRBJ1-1	CASSFAGLTEAFF	TGTGCCAGCAGTTTCGCTGGACTCACTGAAGCTTTCTTT
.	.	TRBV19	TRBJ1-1	CASSIGGGDTEAFF	TGTGCCAGTAGTATCGGTGGGGGGGACACTGAAGCTTTCTTT
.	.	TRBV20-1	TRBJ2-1	CSASRPLVGGNEQFF	TGCAGTGCTAGTCGTCCACTAGTGGGGGGAAATGAGCAGTTCTTC
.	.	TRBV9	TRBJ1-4	CASSVGEGAGFEKLFF	TGTGCCAGCAGCGTAGGAGAAGGAGCAGGGTTTGAAAAACTGTTTTTT